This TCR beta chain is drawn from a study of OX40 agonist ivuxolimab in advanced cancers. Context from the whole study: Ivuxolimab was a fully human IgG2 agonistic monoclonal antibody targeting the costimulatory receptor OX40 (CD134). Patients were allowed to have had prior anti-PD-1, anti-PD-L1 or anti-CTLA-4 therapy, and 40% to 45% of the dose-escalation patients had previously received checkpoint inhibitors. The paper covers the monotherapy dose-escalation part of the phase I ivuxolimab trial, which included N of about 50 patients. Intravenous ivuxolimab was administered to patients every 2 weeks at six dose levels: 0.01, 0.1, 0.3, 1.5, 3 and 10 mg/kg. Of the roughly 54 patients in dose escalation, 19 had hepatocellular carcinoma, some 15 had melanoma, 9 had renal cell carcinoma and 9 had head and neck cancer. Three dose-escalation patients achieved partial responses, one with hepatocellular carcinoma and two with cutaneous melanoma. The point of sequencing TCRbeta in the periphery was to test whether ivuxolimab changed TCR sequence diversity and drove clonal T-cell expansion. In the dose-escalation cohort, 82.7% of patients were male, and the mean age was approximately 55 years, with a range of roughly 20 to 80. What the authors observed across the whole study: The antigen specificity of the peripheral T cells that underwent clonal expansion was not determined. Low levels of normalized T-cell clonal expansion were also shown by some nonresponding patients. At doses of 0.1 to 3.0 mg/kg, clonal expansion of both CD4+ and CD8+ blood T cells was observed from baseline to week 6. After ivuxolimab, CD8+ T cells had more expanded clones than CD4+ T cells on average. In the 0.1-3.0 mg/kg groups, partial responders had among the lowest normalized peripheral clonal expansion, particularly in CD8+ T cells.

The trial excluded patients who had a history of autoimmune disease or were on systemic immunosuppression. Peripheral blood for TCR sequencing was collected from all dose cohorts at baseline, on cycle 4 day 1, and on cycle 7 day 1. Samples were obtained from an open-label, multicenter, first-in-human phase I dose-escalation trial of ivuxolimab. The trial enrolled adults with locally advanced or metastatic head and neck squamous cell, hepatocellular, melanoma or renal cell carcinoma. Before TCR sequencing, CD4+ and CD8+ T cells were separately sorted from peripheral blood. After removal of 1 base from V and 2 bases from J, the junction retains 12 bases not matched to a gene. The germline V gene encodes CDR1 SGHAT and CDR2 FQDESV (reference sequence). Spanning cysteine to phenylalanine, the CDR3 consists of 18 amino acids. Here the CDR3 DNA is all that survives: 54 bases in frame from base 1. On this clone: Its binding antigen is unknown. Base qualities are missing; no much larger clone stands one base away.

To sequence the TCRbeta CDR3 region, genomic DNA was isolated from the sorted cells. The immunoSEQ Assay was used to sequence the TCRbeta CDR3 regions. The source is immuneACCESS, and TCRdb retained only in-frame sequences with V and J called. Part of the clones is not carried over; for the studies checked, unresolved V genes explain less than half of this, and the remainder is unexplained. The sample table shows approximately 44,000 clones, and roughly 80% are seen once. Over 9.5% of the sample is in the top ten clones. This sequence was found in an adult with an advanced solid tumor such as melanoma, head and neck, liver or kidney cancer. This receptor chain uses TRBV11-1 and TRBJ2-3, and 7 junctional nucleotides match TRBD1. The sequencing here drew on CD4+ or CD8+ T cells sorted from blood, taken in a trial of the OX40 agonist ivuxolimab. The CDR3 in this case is CASSLVWSGTATTDTQYF. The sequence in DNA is TGTGCCAGCAGCTTAGTATGGTCGGGGACAGCAACCACAGATACGCAGTATTTT.